This TCR beta chain was recovered during a study of cytomegalovirus exposure and HLA in healthy donors. The primer mix had 60 Vbeta and 13 Jbeta primers. Profiling relied on immunoSEQ multiplex PCR, and the TCRdb table lists in-frame clones only, not all of them. The sample holds approximately 40,000 clones; roughly 64% are singletons and the top ten take roughly a sixth. The donors comprised healthy bone marrow donors. Study results and limitations: Presence/absence analyses rested on an assumption that sequencing depth was roughly uniform across donors. Most sequenced TCRs were rare (though some public TCRs occurred in many donors). As a later analysis showed, several of the most significant clusters appeared to be linked to common viral pathogens.

V lost 6 bases to trimming and J lost 2 bases, with 8 bases between them. The CDR3 loop spans 12 amino acids. CDR1 is MNHEY, CDR2 SVGAGI, per germline. Regarding this clone: Its antigen remains unknown.

This TCR came from a man aged 50 to 60 in good health and CMV-seropositive. Material: PBMCs. The chain employs TRBV6-5 and TRBJ2-7; the D gene is possibly TRBD2 (6 bases). As DNA, the CDR3 is TGTGCCAGCAGGGGGGGTCCCTACGAGCAGTACTTC. This translates into CASRGGPYEQYF.